These T cell receptor beta chains were read from a single sample in a study of blood T cell repertoires in COVID-19. TCRdb's copy holds only in-frame clones and misses some; the assay was immunoSEQ multiplex PCR. Altogether some 200,000 clones are present, around 84% being singletons, with the ten largest covering 4% to 6%. The source material was peripheral blood. The receptor source for this set is an older woman who had recovered from COVID-19. Each CDR3 is given without its conserved first and last residue.

J gene: TRBJ2-3; V gene: TRBV7-2; CDR3 protein: ASSLGLAGTWGTQY
J gene: TRBJ1-1; V gene: TRBV5-1; CDR3 protein: ASSRQGSDTEAF
J gene: TRBJ1-3; V gene: TRBV5-1; CDR3 protein: ASSLEPSADTIY
J gene: TRBJ1-2; V gene: TRBV3-1/TRBV3-2; CDR3 protein: ASSQDGTGGYGYT
J gene: TRBJ1-3; V gene: TRBV9; CDR3 protein: ASSVDPADPGNTIY
J gene: TRBJ1-2; V gene: TRBV7-9; CDR3 protein: ASSSGTAKHFNYGYT
J gene: TRBJ1-1; V gene: TRBV12-3/TRBV12-4; CDR3 protein: ASSFRVTEAF
J gene: TRBJ1-2; V gene: TRBV3-1/TRBV3-2; CDR3 protein: ASSLPGQEYGYT
J gene: TRBJ2-1; V gene: TRBV15; CDR3 protein: ATSRARRGEQF
J gene: TRBJ2-3; V gene: TRBV7-9; CDR3 protein: ASSLNSGGGTDTQY
J gene: TRBJ1-5; V gene: TRBV6-2/TRBV6-3; CDR3 protein: ASSGALGLTVDQPQH
J gene: TRBJ2-7; V gene: TRBV5-1; CDR3 protein: ASSQQVTSYEQY
J gene: TRBJ1-1; V gene: TRBV4-2; CDR3 protein: ASSQEFRHIPYEAF
J gene: TRBJ2-7; V gene: TRBV24-1; CDR3 protein: ATSDENYEQY
J gene: TRBJ1-4; V gene: TRBV5-1; CDR3 protein: ASSLLQHNEKLF